Below, 29 T cell receptor beta chains from the same sample are listed, as sequenced in a study of early T cells in non-severe SARS-CoV-2 infection. MiXCR was run by TCRdb on the 5' RACE reads, yielding one entry per CDR3 protein. The profile shows 45,000 to 75,000 distinct CDR3 sequences, more than 8.5% of them singletons. The source material was whole blood. These TCRs come from an adult who was a healthcare worker with PCR-confirmed SARS-CoV-2 infection or an uninfected control (not recorded which).

This clonotype was counted many times. The genes are TRBV19 and TRBJ1-5; D is possibly TRBD1 (5 bases). Trimming stripped 8 bases from V and 2 bases from J, with 13 bases between. This CDR3 spans 14 amino acids. Germline V gives CDR1 LNHDA, CDR2 SQIVND (reference sequence). The CDR3 coding sequence is TGTGCCAGTGCAGGGTTTAGTGGCAATCAGCCCCAGCATTTT. Protein: CASAGFSGNQPQHF.

This clonotype was observed a few times. This sequence joins TRBV15 and TRBJ2-3; the match to TRBD2 covers 13 bases. This CDR3 is 17 amino acids long. Unmatched junction bases numbered 4, after V lost 2 bases and J lost 2 bases. The germline gives CDR1 LNHNV, CDR2 YYDKDF (reference sequence). The CDR3 sequence: CATSRTGTSGITDTQYF. The DNA of the CDR3 is TGTGCCACCAGCAGAACCGGGACTAGCGGGATCACAGATACGCAGTATTTT.

This clonotype was counted at least ten times. This chain uses TRBV12-3 or TRBV12-4 with TRBJ1-1; D is ambiguous. V was pared by 7 bases and J by 0 bases, with 9 bases between. The CDR3 is made up of 13 amino acids. This chain's CDR3 is CASTLDLNTEAFF. For the CDR3, the DNA is TGTGCCAGCACCTTGGACCTGAACACTGAAGCTTTCTTT.

This chain connects TRBV6-1 to TRBJ1-2; D is uncertain. The CDR3 runs 13 residues. V was clipped by 6 bases and J by 8 bases, with 16 bases between them. In germline, CDR1 is MNHNS, CDR2 SASEGT. The CDR3 loop is CASSDSSVGGYTF. CDR3 DNA: TGTGCCAGCAGCGATAGCTCCGTCGGGGGCTACACCTTC.

This clonotype was counted at least ten times. The chain joins TRBV11-3 to TRBJ2-5, with 7 bases aligning to TRBD1. CDR1 and CDR2 from the germline V gene are SGHNT and YENEEA. V lost 4 bases and J lost 1; bases outside the gene matches: 3. The CDR3 totals 14 residues. CDR3: CASSSRQGQETQYF. The CDR3 DNA is TGTGCCAGCAGCTCACGACAGGGCCAAGAGACCCAGTACTTC.

Many counts were recorded for this clonotype. The chain couples TRBV12-3 or TRBV12-4 to TRBJ1-1; no reliable D call. This CDR3 region has 14 residues. V gave up 2 bases and J gave up 0 bases, with 7 bases separating them. The CDR3 spells CASSLSPMNTEAFF. The CDR3 bases are TGTGCCAGCAGTTTATCCCCCATGAACACTGAAGCTTTCTTT.

This clonotype was detected many times. The chain carries TRBV28 and TRBJ1-1, with 7 bases lining up with TRBD1. The J segment lost 1 base and the V segment lost 2 bases, leaving 1 base of the junction unmatched. This CDR3 region has 14 residues. The germline V gene encodes CDR1 MDHEN and CDR2 SYDVKM. The CDR3 region has the DNA TGTGCCAGCAGTTTAGGGACAGCGAACACTGAAGCTTTCTTT. Its translation is CASSLGTANTEAFF. Combining the CDR3 with reference TRBV28 and TRBJ1-1 gives the whole variable domain DVKVTQSSRYLVKRTGEKVFLECVQDMDHENMFWYRQDPGLGLRLIYFSYDVKMKEKGDIPEGYSVSREKKERFSLILESASTNQTSMYLCASSLGTANTEAFFGQGTRLTVV.

This clonotype was observed a handful of times. This chain connects TRBV20-1 to TRBJ2-1; D might be TRBD2 (6 bases). Trimming pared 5 bases from V and 8 bases from J, leaving 16 bases between. This CDR3 has 13 amino acids. Germline lookup yields CDR1 DFQATT and CDR2 SNEGSKA (reference sequence). This CDR3 reads CSAPGLRVDEQFF. In nucleotides, the CDR3 is TGCAGTGCTCCGGGACTGAGGGTGGATGAGCAGTTCTTC.

The CDR3, as DNA: TGTGCCAGCAGTTTTTCAGCCCCGGGACTAGCGGGAGACTACGAGCAGTACTTC. Protein product: CASSFSAPGLAGDYEQYF. This chain uses TRBV28 with TRBJ2-7, with TRBD2 identical over 14 bases. V shed 3 bases, J shed 3 bases, and the junction held 10 bases outside the gene matches. Germline V gene lookup returns CDR1 MDHEN and CDR2 SYDVKM. This CDR3 contains 18 residues.

There are many counts of this clonotype. The chain is built from TRBV12-3 or TRBV12-4 and TRBJ1-5, with D perhaps TRBD1 (6 bases). The CDR3 runs 13 residues. With 3 bases removed from V and 5 bases from J, the gap between germline ends came to 8 bases. The CDR3 DNA reads TGTGCCAGCAGTTTCGGGGGCTATCAGCCCCAGCATTTT. Amino acid sequence: CASSFGGYQPQHF.

This clonotype came up many times. V usage is TRBV4-3 and J usage is TRBJ2-5; D gene ambiguous. Trimming pared 4 bases from V and 4 bases from J, leaving 13 bases between. The germline V gene encodes CDR1 LGHNA and CDR2 YSLEER. The CDR3 has 14 amino acids. CDR3 amino acids: CASSPSTSVETQYF. In DNA form, the CDR3 reads TGCGCCAGCAGCCCAAGCACCAGCGTAGAGACCCAGTACTTC.

This clonotype was detected many times. The gene calls are TRBV7-3 and TRBJ2-5; the D call may be TRBD1 or TRBD2 (5 bases each). CDR3 length: 15 residues. The V gene lost 2 bases and the J gene lost 0 bases, with 10 bases spanning the gap. Germline V gene lookup returns CDR1 SGHTA and CDR2 FQGTGA. DNA of the CDR3: TGTGCCAGCAGCTTAGGGGCGGGCCACCAAGAGACCCAGTACTTC. Translating gives CASSLGAGHQETQYF.

This clonotype showed up many times. The V gene is TRBV20-1, the J gene TRBJ1-1, with TRBD1 as a possible D gene (5 bases). The CDR3 totals 13 residues. The V gene's germline CDR1 is DFQATT and CDR2 SNEGSKA (reference sequence). V lost 6 bases, J lost 3 bases, and 14 bases lay in between. For the CDR3, the DNA is TGCAGTGCCCCTAGAGGGGCTTACACTGAAGCTTTCTTT. It specifies CSAPRGAYTEAFF.

The table lists this clonotype with many counts. The CDR3 DNA follows: TGCAGCGTTGGACCCAGGGTCACCGGGGAGCTGTTTTTT. Translating gives CSVGPRVTGELFF. The chain couples TRBV29-1 to TRBJ2-2, with D tentatively TRBD1 (5 bases). The germline gives CDR1 SQVTM, CDR2 ANQGSEA. Trimming shortened V by 4 bases and J by 4 bases, and 10 bases separated the two germline ends. The CDR3 spans 13 residues.

At least ten counts were recorded for this clonotype. This chain connects TRBV29-1 to TRBJ2-7; 9 nucleotides agree with TRBD1. Germline CDR1 is SQVTM and CDR2 is ANQGSEA. Losses at the gene ends were 7 bases for V and 6 bases for J; bases not matched to a gene: 10. The CDR3 sequence is 13 residues long. CDR3 protein: CSGTGTGTLEQYF. CDR3 coding DNA: TGCAGCGGGACCGGGACAGGGACCCTCGAGCAGTACTTC.

The rearrangement uses TRBV29-1 and TRBJ2-7, with TRBD2 identical over 13 bases. Germline-derived CDR1 and CDR2 are SQVTM and ANQGSEA. The CDR3 is 13 residues long. The V gene end was trimmed by 5 bases and the J gene end by 3 bases; junction bases not matched to a gene: 1. CDR3 in DNA: TGCAGCGTTAGGACTAGCGGGAGCTACGAGCAGTACTTC. It yields the protein CSVRTSGSYEQYF.

This clonotype has just a few counts. J is TRBJ1-1 and V is TRBV27, with D perhaps matching TRBD1 (5 bases). Per germline, CDR1 MNHEY and CDR2 SMNVEV (reference sequence). The germline V and J ends were trimmed by 11 bases and 1 base, with 17 bases remaining between them. CDR3 length: 14 residues. CDR3 in amino acids: CASRRRDGNTEAFF. The CDR3, as DNA: TGTGCCTCGAGGAGACGGGACGGGAACACTGAAGCTTTCTTT.

This clonotype has just a few counts. The gene calls are TRBV6-2 or TRBV6-3 and TRBJ2-1; D gene uncertain. Looked up from germline, CDR1 is MNHEY and CDR2 is SVGEGT. Trimming removed 5 bases at V and 0 bases at J, with 14 bases between. The length of the CDR3 is 16 residues. CDR3 DNA: TGTGCCAGCAGTCAACCGGGCATCTACTCCTACAATGAGCAGTTCTTC. It translates to CASSQPGIYSYNEQFF.

This clonotype was picked up many times. The genes are TRBV12-3 or TRBV12-4 and TRBJ1-1, with D perhaps matching TRBD1 (6 bases). The V end lost 6 bases, the J end lost 1 base, and 15 bases lay between the germline ends. The CDR3 has 15 amino acids. For the CDR3, the DNA is TGTGCCAGCAGCACAGGGAGTGCCGGGAACACTGAAGCTTTCTTT. It specifies CASSTGSAGNTEAFF.

The chain carries TRBV5-1 and TRBJ2-7; TRBD1 matches 8 bases. CDR3 length: 15 amino acids. Germline CDR1 reads SGHRS; CDR2 reads YFSETQ. Germline trimming cut 4 bases from V and 3 bases from J; bases unmatched to any gene: 9. The CDR3 sequence is CASSQNTDRVYEQYF. The CDR3 bases are TGCGCCAGCAGCCAAAACACGGACAGGGTCTACGAGCAGTACTTC.

V and J are TRBV19 and TRBJ2-6; D is ambiguous. Trimming shortened V by 5 bases and J by 2 bases, and 16 bases separated the two germline ends. Germline V gene data show CDR1 as LNHDA and CDR2 as SQIVND (reference sequence). There are 17 residues in the CDR3. The CDR3 DNA sequence: TGTGCCAGTAGTGCCCGAGTGTGGGGTACTGGGGCCAACGTCCTGACTTTC. Residues: CASSARVWGTGANVLTF. The full variable domain, its missing parts supplied by reference TRBV19 and TRBJ2-6, is DGGITQSPKYLFRKEGQNVTLSCEQNLNHDAMYWYRQDPGQGLRLIYYSQIVNDFQKGDIAEGYSVSREKKESFPLTVTSAQKNPTAFYLCASSARVWGTGANVLTFGAGSRLTVL.

This clonotype was counted at least ten times. The rearrangement links TRBV3-1 to TRBJ1-2; D is ambiguous. With 0 bases removed from V and 2 bases from J, the gap between germline ends came to 7 bases. The CDR3 runs 14 residues. Germline CDR1 reads LGHDT; CDR2 reads YNNKEL (reference sequence). CDR3 loop: CASSQDVTNYGYTF. As DNA, the CDR3 is TGTGCCAGCAGCCAAGATGTCACCAACTATGGCTACACCTTC.

The chain has TRBV6-6 and TRBJ1-1; maybe TRBD1 (6 bases). This CDR3 has 14 amino acids. The V end lost 4 bases, the J end lost 4 bases, and 13 bases lay between the germline ends. Germline CDR1 and CDR2: MNHNY and SVGAGI (reference sequence). The chain's CDR3 is CASSSTGHSTEAFF. For the CDR3, the DNA is TGTGCCAGCAGTTCAACAGGGCATTCCACTGAAGCTTTCTTT.

The chain joins TRBV12-3 or TRBV12-4 to TRBJ1-2, with 9 bases lining up with TRBD1. The CDR3 has 13 amino acids. The V segment lost 6 bases and the J segment 4 bases; nucleotides outside the gene matches: 3. CDR3 loop: CASRTGGSYGYTF. The CDR3 nucleotides are TGTGCCAGCAGGACAGGGGGGTCCTATGGCTACACCTTC.

This clonotype showed up many times. The chain carries TRBV3-1 and TRBJ1-1, with D uncertain. This CDR3 contains 14 residues. V lost 3 bases to trimming and J lost 3 bases, with 11 bases between them. Germline CDR1 and CDR2: LGHDT and YNNKEL (reference sequence). CDR3: CASSHGQKDTEAFF. In DNA, the CDR3 is TGTGCCAGCAGCCATGGGCAGAAAGACACTGAAGCTTTCTTT.

In this sample, this clonotype turned up many times. The gene calls are TRBV6-2 or TRBV6-3 and TRBJ2-5, with D possibly being TRBD2 (6 bases). The CDR3 is 16 amino acids. V lost 5 bases to trimming and J lost 5 bases, with 21 bases between them. Per germline, CDR1 MNHEY and CDR2 SVGEGT. The CDR3 DNA follows: TGTGCCAGCAGTAACCCTGGGACTCCCGGTATGGAGACCCAGTACTTC. This sequence encodes CASSNPGTPGMETQYF.

The table lists this clonotype with many counts. The chain combines TRBV7-6 with TRBJ2-2, with 8 bases aligning to TRBD1. Germline V gene lookup returns CDR1 SGHVS and CDR2 FNYEAQ. This CDR3 comprises 15 residues. The V and J ends lost 3 bases and 5 bases, in that order; junction bases with no gene match: 5. CDR3 loop: CASSLTQGGTGELFF. CDR3 bases: TGTGCCAGCAGCTTGACACAGGGGGGAACCGGGGAGCTGTTTTTT.

This clonotype was seen a handful of times. In nucleotides, the CDR3 is TGTGCCAGCAGGAATACGTACCAAGAGACCCAGTACTTC. The encoded protein is CASRNTYQETQYF. V and J are TRBV6-5 and TRBJ2-5, with unresolved D. This CDR3 is 13 amino acids long. Germline values: CDR1 MNHEY, CDR2 SVGAGI. The V gene lost 6 bases and the J gene lost 0 bases, with 8 bases spanning the gap.

There are many counts of this clonotype. The chain employs TRBV7-8 and TRBJ2-2; 7 bases are a match to TRBD2. With V trimmed by 8 bases and J by 0 bases, 3 bases remained unmatched. Germline V gene sequence: CDR1 SGHVS, CDR2 FQNEAQ. The CDR3 totals 14 residues. The CDR3: CASHSGPNTGELFF. CDR3 coding DNA: TGTGCCAGCCATAGCGGGCCGAACACCGGGGAGCTGTTTTTT.